Shown below are 25 T cell receptor beta chains from a single sample sequenced in a study of human T cells and chemical hapten exposure (dated by TCRdb to the early 2020s). The method behind the library was RACE. TCRdb lists the instrument as NextSeq 500. TCRdb's own reprocessing of the public reads used fastp at Q25 and MiXCR and kept productive beta chains. Duplicate CDR3 protein sequences are folded into a single record with the most common DNA and genes. The sample includes around 110,000 distinct CDR3 sequences, with 12% observed a single time. The top ten clonotypes cover 1.2% to 1.5% of the sample. Explained via the paper, the time point label denotes: patch test 1, 2 weeks after DPC sensitization. The sample's treatment or condition, from its label and the paper: therapeutic diphenylcyclopropenone sensitization with weekly scalp DPC. Sequences were derived from whole blood, sampled in connection with sensitization to the hapten diphenylcyclopropenone (DPC). Receptor source: a woman aged 50 to 60 with alopecia areata. Some clones in this sample may be carry-over from other donors' samples.

This sequence joins TRBV7-9 and TRBJ1-1; no reliable D call. The germline CDR1 and CDR2 sequences are SEHNR and FQNEAQ (reference sequence). This CDR3 is 14 amino acids long. Trimming shortened V by 10 bases and J by 6 bases, and 21 bases separated the two germline ends. The CDR3 coding sequence is TGTGCCACTTTCGCGGAATTTTCATCCGCTGAAGCTTTCTTT. Amino acid sequence: CATFAEFSSAEAFF. Drawing the rest from reference TRBV7-9 and TRBJ1-1, the complete variable domain is DTGVSQNPRHKITKRGQNVTFRCDPISEHNRLYWYRQTLGQGPEFLTYFQNEAQLEKSRLLSDRFSAERPKGSFSTLEIQRTEQGDSAMYLCATFAEFSSAEAFFGQGTRLTVV.

V and J are TRBV7-9 and TRBJ2-6; TRBD1 aligns across 9 bases. The ends lost 8 bases at V and 2 bases at J; junction bases unmatched: 13. Germline V gene data show CDR1 as SEHNR and CDR2 as FQNEAQ (reference sequence). The CDR3 covers 18 residues. The chain's CDR3 is CASPPPGTGYPGANVLTF. The CDR3 region has the DNA TGTGCCAGCCCTCCCCCCGGGACAGGGTATCCTGGGGCCAACGTCCTGACTTTC.

This clonotype showed up many times. The chain uses TRBV7-2 and TRBJ2-4; D not certain. The length of the CDR3 is 13 residues. Germline CDR1 and CDR2: SGHTA and FQGNSA. V lost 3 bases and J 10 bases, leaving 13 bases between the germline ends. This chain's CDR3 is CASSFAGERIQYF. The CDR3 DNA follows: TGTGCCAGCAGCTTTGCAGGTGAACGTATTCAGTACTTC.

This clonotype occurred a few times. This sequence joins TRBV28 and TRBJ1-6; no definite D call. Germline V lookup: CDR1 MDHEN, CDR2 SYDVKM. V lost 1 base to trimming and J lost 12 bases, with 10 bases between them. This CDR3 has 13 residues. DNA for the CDR3: TGTGCCAGCAGTTTATCTCGACCAGAACCCCTCCACTTT. It is translated as CASSLSRPEPLHF.

This clonotype was seen only a few times. The CDR3 is CASRLFGIGASMAYGYTF. CDR3 bases: TGTGCCAGCAGGCTCTTTGGTATAGGCGCGAGCATGGCCTATGGCTACACCTTC. The gene calls are TRBV5-4 and TRBJ1-2; D gene ambiguous. The V end lost 5 bases, the J end lost 4 bases, and 27 bases lay between the germline ends. The CDR3 length is 18 residues. The germline V gene has CDR1 SGHNT and CDR2 YYREEE (reference sequence). The complete variable domain, with remaining parts taken from reference TRBV5-4 and TRBJ1-2, reads ETGVTQSPTHLIKTRGQQVTLRCSSQSGHNTVSWYQQALGQGPQFIFQYYREEENGRGNFPPRFSGLQFPNYSSELNVNALELDDSALYLCASRLFGIGASMAYGYTFGSGTRLTVV.

Many counts were recorded for this clonotype. The chain uses TRBV6-5 and TRBJ1-2; D is undetermined. The germline V and J ends were trimmed by 6 bases and 6 bases, with 23 bases remaining between them. The CDR3 is 16 amino acids. The V gene's germline CDR1 is MNHEY and CDR2 SVGAGI. As DNA, the CDR3 is TGTGCCAGCAGCCCTGGTGGTGGGCGTGCGATTGATGGCTACACCTTC. As protein: CASSPGGGRAIDGYTF.

This clonotype was recorded at least ten times. The J gene is TRBJ2-7, the V gene TRBV20-1; D may be TRBD2 (8 bases). Trimming removed 7 bases from V and 6 bases from J, with 34 bases in between. This CDR3 comprises 18 residues. The V gene's germline CDR1 is DFQATT and CDR2 SNEGSKA (reference sequence). The CDR3 region is CSGRGGNNRQGPPGEQYF. Here the CDR3 DNA reads TGCAGTGGTCGGGGGGGGAATAACCGACAGGGACCTCCTGGCGAGCAGTACTTC.

This clonotype turned up a few times. The chain links TRBV10-3 to TRBJ2-2, with 9 bases matching TRBD2. V gave up 6 bases and J gave up 5 bases; unmatched junction bases: 13. This CDR3 has 17 residues. Germline CDR1 and CDR2: ENHRY and SYGVKD. CDR3 protein: CAISASAGGLGTGELFF. The CDR3 nucleotides are TGTGCCATCAGCGCCTCAGCGGGAGGCCTGGGGACCGGGGAGCTGTTTTTT.

The gene calls are TRBV12-3 or TRBV12-4 and TRBJ1-5; D perhaps matches TRBD1 (6 bases). Trimming removed 7 bases from V and 4 bases from J, with 23 bases in between. CDR3 length: 17 residues. The CDR3: CASTPGGRVAGNQPQHF. The CDR3 DNA sequence: TGTGCCAGCACCCCGGGGGGCAGGGTTGCTGGGAATCAGCCCCAGCATTTT.

V usage is TRBV6-6 and J usage is TRBJ1-5; the D gene is possibly TRBD1 (5 bases). Germline V lookup: CDR1 MNHNY, CDR2 SVGAGI (reference sequence). The ends were cut back, 2 bases at V and 8 bases at J, with 10 bases in the middle. The CDR3 runs to 13 residues. In nucleotides, the CDR3 is TGTGCCAGCAGTTACGGGACCCTGGAGCCCCAGCATTTT. Translation: CASSYGTLEPQHF.

This clonotype was counted only a few times. V is TRBV7-9 and J is TRBJ2-1; 7 nucleotides align to TRBD2. Germline-derived CDR1 and CDR2 are SEHNR and FQNEAQ (reference sequence). The CDR3 extends over 13 amino acids. With V trimmed by 5 bases and J by 10 bases, 8 bases remained unmatched. This CDR3 is CASSPRTRGEQFF. Written as DNA, the CDR3 is TGTGCCAGCAGCCCCCGGACTAGAGGGGAGCAGTTCTTC. Together with reference TRBV7-9 and TRBJ2-1, the CDR3 gives the full variable domain: DTGVSQNPRHKITKRGQNVTFRCDPISEHNRLYWYRQTLGQGPEFLTYFQNEAQLEKSRLLSDRFSAERPKGSFSTLEIQRTEQGDSAMYLCASSPRTRGEQFFGPGTRLTVL.

This clonotype was observed at least ten times. The chain carries TRBV28 and TRBJ2-1; tentatively, D is TRBD2 (6 bases). V was clipped by 5 bases and J by 7 bases, with 21 bases between them. CDR1 and CDR2 (germline): MDHEN, SYDVKM. The CDR3 is made up of 16 amino acids. In nucleotides, the CDR3 is TGTGCCAGCAGTCCCCCGGGACTCCGATCGAAGAATGAGCAGTTCTTC. The encoded protein is CASSPPGLRSKNEQFF. The variable domain in full, completed from reference TRBV28 and TRBJ2-1, reads DVKVTQSSRYLVKRTGEKVFLECVQDMDHENMFWYRQDPGLGLRLIYFSYDVKMKEKGDIPEGYSVSREKKERFSLILESASTNQTSMYLCASSPPGLRSKNEQFFGPGTRLTVL.

A few counts support this clonotype. This rearrangement joins TRBV12-5 to TRBJ1-3; 9 bases fit TRBD1. The CDR3 totals 16 residues. Germline loops: CDR1 LGHNT, CDR2 FRNRAP. The ends lost 1 base at V and 2 bases at J; junction bases unmatched: 3. The DNA of the CDR3 is TGTGCTAGTGGTTTGGGGGACAGGGTAGCTGGAAACACCATATATTTT. This gives the protein CASGLGDRVAGNTIYF. Full variable domain (outside the CDR3, taken from reference TRBV12-5 and TRBJ1-3): DARVTQTPRHKVTEMGQEVTMRCQPILGHNTVFWYRQTMMQGLELLAYFRNRAPLDDSGMPKDRFSAEMPDATLATLKIQPSEPRDSAVYFCASGLGDRVAGNTIYFGEGSWLTVV.

This clonotype showed up just a few times. V is TRBV29-1 and J is TRBJ2-5; possibly TRBD1 or TRBD2 for D (7 bases each). This CDR3 region has 14 residues. Germline-derived CDR1 and CDR2 are SQVTM and ANQGSEA. V was cut by 4 bases and J by 6 bases, with 18 bases left in between. The CDR3 DNA reads as TGCAGCGTTGGCCAGGGGGGGTCGTGGCAGACCCAGTACTTC. Protein product: CSVGQGGSWQTQYF. The variable domain in full, with the rest retrieved from reference TRBV29-1 and TRBJ2-5, is SAVISQKPSRDICQRGTSLTIQCQVDSQVTMMFWYRQQPGQSLTLIATANQGSEATYESGFVIDKFPISRPNLTFSTLTVSNMSPEDSSIYLCSVGQGGSWQTQYFGPGTRLLVL.

CDR3 residues: CASQPIRGRVQETQYF. Here the CDR3 DNA reads TGTGCCAGCCAGCCTATCAGGGGGCGGGTCCAAGAGACCCAGTACTTC. The V gene is TRBV5-6, the J gene TRBJ2-5; 8 nucleotides agree with TRBD1. Germline V gene lookup returns CDR1 SGHDT and CDR2 YYEEEE. The ends lost 7 bases at V and 1 base at J; junction bases unmatched: 12. The CDR3 has 16 residues. Using reference TRBV5-6 and TRBJ2-5 for the parts outside the CDR3, the full variable domain is DAGVTQSPTHLIKTRGQQVTLRCSPKSGHDTVSWYQQALGQGPQFIFQYYEEEERQRGNFPDRFSGHQFPNYSSELNVNALLLGDSALYLCASQPIRGRVQETQYFGPGTRLLVL.

This clonotype was seen only a few times. This rearrangement joins TRBV27 to TRBJ2-1; D is uncertain. The germline gives CDR1 MNHEY, CDR2 SMNVEV (reference sequence). The CDR3 spans 13 residues. V was trimmed by 4 bases and J by 4 bases, leaving 8 bases between them. The CDR3 loop reads CASSWVGYNEQFF. The CDR3, as DNA: TGTGCCAGCAGTTGGGTCGGGTACAATGAGCAGTTCTTC.

The genes are TRBV27 and TRBJ2-1; D gene ambiguous. The CDR3 loop spans 14 amino acids. The germline V and J ends were trimmed by 3 bases and 2 bases, with 8 bases remaining between them. The germline V gene has CDR1 MNHEY and CDR2 SMNVEV (reference sequence). The CDR3: CASSFYPAYNEQFF. As DNA, the CDR3 is TGTGCCAGCAGTTTCTACCCCGCCTACAATGAGCAGTTCTTC.

This clonotype has at least ten counts. The chain combines TRBV19 with TRBJ1-5, with 9 bases identical to TRBD1. J gave up 1 base and V 5 bases, and 9 bases lay outside the gene matches. Germline V gene lookup returns CDR1 LNHDA and CDR2 SQIVND (reference sequence). The CDR3 is 17 residues long. The CDR3 loop is CASSERGTGTSNQPQHF. The CDR3 DNA reads TGTGCCAGTAGTGAACGGGGGACAGGGACCAGCAATCAGCCCCAGCATTTT. Based on the CDR3 plus reference TRBV19 and TRBJ1-5, the full variable domain is DGGITQSPKYLFRKEGQNVTLSCEQNLNHDAMYWYRQDPGQGLRLIYYSQIVNDFQKGDIAEGYSVSREKKESFPLTVTSAQKNPTAFYLCASSERGTGTSNQPQHFGDGTRLSIL.

This clonotype was detected only a few times. CDR3 bases: TGTGCCAGCAGTCGTAGACTGCTAAGAAGTGGCTACACCTTC. Translation gives CASSRRLLRSGYTF. The rearrangement links TRBV28 to TRBJ1-2; D is unresolved. The length of the CDR3 is 14 residues. Per germline, CDR1 MDHEN and CDR2 SYDVKM. Trimming removed 5 bases from V and 7 bases from J, with 17 bases in between.

This clonotype turned up a few times. The chain combines TRBV20-1 with TRBJ2-3; 7 positions agree with TRBD1. Germline values: CDR1 DFQATT, CDR2 SNEGSKA (reference sequence). CDR3 length: 14 amino acids. V was clipped by 8 bases and J by 3 bases; unmatched bases: 11. The CDR3 sequence is CSFLQGRVTDTQYF. DNA for the CDR3: TGCAGTTTCTTACAGGGGAGAGTGACAGATACGCAGTATTTT.

V is TRBV28 and J is TRBJ1-5, with a weak D call TRBD1 (6 bases). This CDR3 spans 14 amino acids. Germline lookup yields CDR1 MDHEN and CDR2 SYDVKM. V was shortened by 5 bases and J by 5 bases, with 13 bases between the two germline ends. The CDR3 loop reads CASSMDSGYQPQHF. CDR3 nucleotide sequence: TGTGCCAGCAGTATGGACAGCGGATATCAGCCCCAGCATTTT.

The chain employs TRBV7-9 and TRBJ2-3; the D is unclear. Trimming took off 1 base at V and 9 bases at J, with 8 bases between the two ends. The CDR3 is 12 amino acids. Germline V gene lookup returns CDR1 SEHNR and CDR2 FQNEAQ (reference sequence). The CDR3 region is CASSLEVRTQYF. CDR3 coding DNA: TGTGCCAGCAGCTTAGAGGTACGGACGCAGTATTTT. The whole variable domain, filled in from reference TRBV7-9 and TRBJ2-3, reads DTGVSQNPRHKITKRGQNVTFRCDPISEHNRLYWYRQTLGQGPEFLTYFQNEAQLEKSRLLSDRFSAERPKGSFSTLEIQRTEQGDSAMYLCASSLEVRTQYFGPGTRLTVL.

The sample holds many counts of this clonotype. The V gene is TRBV18, the J gene TRBJ2-2; the D is unclear. Trimming pared 8 bases from V and 1 base from J, leaving 11 bases between. From germline, CDR1 is KGHSH and CDR2 LQKENI. The CDR3 covers 14 residues. As DNA, the CDR3 is TGTGCCAGCGCGCCGGGCGAGAACACCGGGGAGCTGTTTTTT. Amino acid sequence: CASAPGENTGELFF.

There are a few counts of this clonotype. The chain links TRBV7-2 to TRBJ2-1; D ambiguous. V lost 1 base and J 8 bases, leaving 15 bases between the germline ends. The CDR3 spans 15 residues. Germline values: CDR1 SGHTA, CDR2 FQGNSA. For the CDR3, the DNA is TGTGCCAGCAGCTTAGAGCGTATGGGATTGGATGAGCAGTTCTTC. This gives the protein CASSLERMGLDEQFF.

The V gene is TRBV28, the J gene TRBJ2-5, with D perhaps TRBD1 or TRBD2 (5 bases each). Between the trimmed V and J ends, which lost 3 bases and 4 bases, there was a span of 9 bases. The CDR3 loop spans 13 amino acids. In germline, CDR1 is MDHEN, CDR2 SYDVKM. DNA of the CDR3: TGTGCCAGCAGTTTTTTGGGACCAGAGACCCAGTACTTC. Protein sequence: CASSFLGPETQYF.